This T cell receptor (beta chain) was sequenced in a study of shared clonotypes between healthy human individuals. Findings and caveats of the study: The four-donor shared clonotypes exceeded non-shared clonotypes in generation probability, with non-shared ones scoring lower. Despite large depth, sorted-subset datasets appeared incompletely sequenced. Researchers sampled only blood; tissue repertoires likely differ.

About this clone itself: Its antigen is currently unknown.

Sorted subsets were amplified in replicate PCRs using 200 ng DNA, approximately 30,000 T cell genomes. The method was immunoSEQ multiplex PCR; TCRdb's version includes in-frame clones alone and lacks a portion of them. Among about 2.5 million clones listed, around 93% were seen once. The CDR3 has 15 residues. The sample was naive CD4+ T cells from PBMCs. Specified subset: CD45RA+ positively selected. The TCR originated in a man between 18 and 29 years old in good health. Some clones in this sample may be carry-over from other donors' samples. V and J are TRBV21-1 and TRBJ1-5. TRBV21-1 is given as a pseudogene. The CDR3 here is CASSMAGYSNQPQHF. CDR3 in DNA: TGTGCCAGCAGCATGGCGGGGTATAGCAATCAGCCCCAGCATTTT.